These T cell receptor beta chains were read from a single sample in a study of T cells expressing NK-cell markers. TCRdb re-called the 5' RACE reads and gives one entry per CDR3 protein, without DNA. This sample contains about 460,000 distinct CDR3 sequences. Sequencing was carried out using blood T cells: a sorted CD56 or NKG2C T cell subset, CD4+ or CD8+ T cells, or bulk PBMC T cells (not recorded which). These receptors were obtained from a woman aged 45-59 years in good health. CDR3s include the opening cysteine and the closing phenylalanine or tryptophan.

TRBJ2-3 | TRBV5-1 | CASSSEPGDTQYF
TRBJ1-4 | TRBV25-1 | CASSEWGAGGFGKLFF
TRBJ2-1 | TRBV10-3 | CAISEAVADEQFF
TRBJ2-2 | TRBV30 | CAWNSGSLNTGELFF
TRBJ2-1 | TRBV11-2 | CASNPLRGGNNEQFF
TRBJ2-3 | TRBV11-2 | CASSPGQGMQYF
TRBJ2-1 | TRBV12-3/TRBV12-4 | CASSSGLIDEQFF
TRBJ2-1 | TRBV3-1 | CASRGTADYNEQFF
TRBJ1-2 | TRBV6-5 | CAASRREDYGYTF
TRBJ1-5 | TRBV20-1 | CSARASRNQPQHF
TRBJ1-4 | TRBV29-1 | CSGGTVNEKLFF
TRBJ2-1 | TRBV12-3/TRBV12-4 | CASSKRDTDNEQFF
TRBJ2-5 | TRBV7-8 | CASSFRAWGTATETQYF
TRBJ1-4 | TRBV7-8 | CASSLTLTGGRTNEKLFF
TRBJ2-3 | TRBV5-6 | CASSFIDIRDTDTQYF
TRBJ1-6 | TRBV5-1 | CASSVSGTYDSPLHF
TRBJ1-2 | TRBV5-1 | CASSLGHPVDGYTF
TRBJ2-2 | TRBV20-1 | CSASHGVTTGELFF
TRBJ2-3 | TRBV30 | CAWSLLPDTQYF
TRBJ1-6 | TRBV20-1 | CSARALLSYNSPLHF
TRBJ2-2 | TRBV5-1 | CASSVTTGDSGELFF
TRBJ1-4 | TRBV3-1 | CASSRREDEKLFF
TRBJ2-1 | TRBV30 | CAWSVAGLAGGSWGEQFF
TRBJ2-1 | TRBV10-3 | CAISEPIPGLARNNEQFF
TRBJ1-4 | TRBV20-1 | CSAMGDEKLFF
TRBJ2-7 | TRBV5-1 | CASSDYRGPSYEQYF
TRBJ1-1 | TRBV3-1 | CASSLQGNMNTEAFF
TRBJ1-1 | TRBV7-2 | CASSYRTAEAFF
TRBJ2-2 | TRBV11-2 | CASSSSDRGVAGELFF
TRBJ2-5 | TRBV29-1 | CSVELGAFGNQETQYF
TRBJ2-1 | TRBV27 | CASRPLGTRRVRNEQFF
TRBJ2-3 | TRBV7-3 | CASSLGTEGITDTQYF
TRBJ2-6 | TRBV20-1 | CSARELAGFSGANVLTF
TRBJ2-1 | TRBV7-9 | CASSSPRGYSEQFF
TRBJ2-2 | TRBV10-3 | CATIRGTANTGELFF
TRBJ2-2 | TRBV10-2 | CASKTLMGAGELFF
TRBJ2-3 | TRBV18 | CASSPDTSGSPDTQYF
TRBJ1-1 | TRBV10-3 | CAISRNGNTEAFF
TRBJ2-5 | TRBV7-2 | CASSPTGGKETQYF
TRBJ1-6 | TRBV10-3 | CAIRTGANSPLHF
TRBJ2-3 | TRBV24-1 | CATSDYTSGYGDTQYF
TRBJ2-5 | TRBV29-1 | CSVELEGGGKTQYF
TRBJ1-2 | TRBV27 | CASRGQGVSGYTF
TRBJ2-3 | TRBV4-1 | CASSQSPGLAGADTQYF
TRBJ2-7 | TRBV3-1 | CASSLGGANYEQYF
TRBJ2-7 | TRBV20-1 | CSARGGREISYEQYF
TRBJ2-1 | TRBV6-1 | CASSGDPRRAYNEQFF
TRBJ2-4 | TRBV7-9 | CASSQSWRVIQYF
TRBJ2-2 | TRBV2 | CASSEETPPGELFF
TRBJ2-3 | TRBV4-2 | CASSPILAGGPTDTQYF
TRBJ2-1 | TRBV14 | CASSPPGASEQFF
TRBJ2-7 | TRBV7-9 | CASSPAPKAYEQYF
TRBJ2-1 | TRBV5-1 | CASSLRQGVAGSNEQFF
TRBJ2-1 | TRBV7-6 | CASSSRSDRASYNEQFF
TRBJ2-1 | TRBV5-5 | CASSLEGVVSYNEQFF
TRBJ2-1 | TRBV11-2 | CASSLARTAYNEQFF
TRBJ2-1 | TRBV6-1 | CASSDRGISYNEQFF
TRBJ2-5 | TRBV12-5 | CASDPGQWRIKETQYF